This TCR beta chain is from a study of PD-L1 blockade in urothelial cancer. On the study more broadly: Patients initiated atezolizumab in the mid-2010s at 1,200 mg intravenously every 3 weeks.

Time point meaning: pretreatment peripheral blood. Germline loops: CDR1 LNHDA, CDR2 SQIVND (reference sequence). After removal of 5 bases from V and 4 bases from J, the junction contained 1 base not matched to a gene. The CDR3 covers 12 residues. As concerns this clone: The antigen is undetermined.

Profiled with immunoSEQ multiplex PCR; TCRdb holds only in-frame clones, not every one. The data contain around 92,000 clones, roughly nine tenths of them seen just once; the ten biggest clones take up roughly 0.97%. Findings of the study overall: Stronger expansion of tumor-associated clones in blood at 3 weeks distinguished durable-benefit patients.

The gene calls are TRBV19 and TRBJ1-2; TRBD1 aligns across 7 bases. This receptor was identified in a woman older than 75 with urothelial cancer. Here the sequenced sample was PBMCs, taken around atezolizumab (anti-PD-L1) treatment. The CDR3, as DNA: TGTGCCAGTAGTCGGGACAGCTATGGCTACACCTTC. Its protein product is CASSRDSYGYTF.